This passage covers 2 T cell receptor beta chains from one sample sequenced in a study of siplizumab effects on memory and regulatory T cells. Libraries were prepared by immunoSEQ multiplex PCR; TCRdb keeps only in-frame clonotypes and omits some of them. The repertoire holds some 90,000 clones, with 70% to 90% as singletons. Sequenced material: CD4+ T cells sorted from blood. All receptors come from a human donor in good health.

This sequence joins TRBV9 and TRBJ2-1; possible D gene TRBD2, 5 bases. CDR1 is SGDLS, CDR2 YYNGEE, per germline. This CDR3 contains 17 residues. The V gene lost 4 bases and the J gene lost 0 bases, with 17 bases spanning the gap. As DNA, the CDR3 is TGTGCCAGCAGCCCACGTCCGACGGGGAGCTCCTACAATGAGCAGTTCTTC. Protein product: CASSPRPTGSSYNEQFF.

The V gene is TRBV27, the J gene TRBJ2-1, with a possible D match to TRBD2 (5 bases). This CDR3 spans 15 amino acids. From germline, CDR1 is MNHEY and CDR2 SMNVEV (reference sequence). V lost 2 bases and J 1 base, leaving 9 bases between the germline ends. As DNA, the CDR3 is TGTGCCAGCAGTTTAGAGCGGAGTTCCTACAATGAGCAGTTCTTC. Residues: CASSLERSSYNEQFF.